This T cell receptor beta chain emerged from a study of T-cell reconstitution after alpha-beta-depleted transplantation in children. Whole-study findings and limits: Several patients had high TCRbeta diversity at day 60; it came from surviving recipient T cells and thymic progenitors. By about two months after transplant, alpha-beta T cells reportedly arose from several hundred graft clones that had expanded. T-cell numbers and diversity, one year after transplant, stemmed largely from T cells that were newly produced.

This clonotype was seen a few times. Antigen specificity is unknown. Preparation of the TCRbeta library was carried out with unique molecular identifiers. A single record per CDR3 protein comes from TCRdb applying MiXCR to the PCR reads. The table includes over 150,000 distinct CDR3 sequences, under 8.5% detected once. The CDR3 consists of 14 residues. Germline CDR1 SGHVS, CDR2 FQNEAQ. The V end was cut by 2 bases, the J end by 2 bases, with 8 bases between. This clonotype was obtained from a boy aged 2-15 years with acute lymphoblastic leukemia, due to receive a stem cell transplant. The sample consisted of PBMCs, taken before TCRalphabeta/CD19-depleted stem cell transplant. The J gene is TRBJ2-3, the V gene TRBV7-8; D might be TRBD2 (6 bases). Here the CDR3 reads CASSLTGVTDTQYF. CDR3 coding DNA: TGTGCCAGCAGCTTAACGGGAGTCACAGATACGCAGTATTTT.